The present T cell receptor beta chain was sequenced within a study of human T cells and chemical hapten exposure. Study at large: The study sensitized with 2% DPC on a roughly 2 cm by roughly 2 cm patch of upper inner arm skin. Patients, largely female, had alopecia areata, totalis or universalis.

Germline loops: CDR1 SEHNR, CDR2 FQNEAQ (reference sequence). Trimming pared 3 bases from V and 6 bases from J, leaving 6 bases between. CDR3 length: 12 residues. A single record per CDR3 protein comes from TCRdb applying MiXCR to the RACE reads. The repertoire consists of some 180,000 distinct CDR3 sequences, with about 20% occurring once and the leading ten covering approximately 6.7%. This clonotype was detected ten times or more. Specified time point: patch test 1, 2 weeks after DPC sensitization. The treatment denotes: therapeutic diphenylcyclopropenone sensitization with weekly scalp DPC. This sequence originates from a woman aged 50 to 60 with alopecia areata. Some clones in this sample may be carry-over from other donors' samples. The sequencing here drew on whole blood, taken in connection with sensitization to the hapten diphenylcyclopropenone (DPC). The J gene is TRBJ2-1, the V gene TRBV7-9; D ambiguous. The CDR3 protein is CASSLNTNEQFF. The CDR3 DNA sequence: TGTGCCAGCAGCTTGAACACCAATGAGCAGTTCTTC.